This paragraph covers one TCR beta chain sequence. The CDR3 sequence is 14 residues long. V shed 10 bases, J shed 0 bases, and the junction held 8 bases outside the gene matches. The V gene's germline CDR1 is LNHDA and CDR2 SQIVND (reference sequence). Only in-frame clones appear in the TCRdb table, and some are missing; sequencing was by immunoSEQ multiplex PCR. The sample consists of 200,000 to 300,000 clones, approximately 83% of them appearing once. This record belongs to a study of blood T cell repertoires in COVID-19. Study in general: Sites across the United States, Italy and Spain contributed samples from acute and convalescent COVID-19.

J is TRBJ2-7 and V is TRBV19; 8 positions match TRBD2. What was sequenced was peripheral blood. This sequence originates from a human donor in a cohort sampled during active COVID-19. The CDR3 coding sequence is TGTGCCACCGCGACTAGCGTGAGCTCCTACGAGCAGTACTTC. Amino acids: CATATSVSSYEQYF.